This T cell receptor (beta chain) was recovered during a study of blood T cell repertoires in COVID-19. Study at large: The cDNA or gDNA used as material had been derived from T cells, B-cell-depleted T cells, or PBMCs.

This CDR3 spans 17 amino acids. Germline V lookup: CDR1 SNHLY, CDR2 FYNNEI. V trimming: 6 bases; J trimming: 5 bases; junction bases outside the gene matches: 11. Assay: immunoSEQ multiplex PCR; the TCRdb copy retains only in-frame clones and omits some. The sample shows approximately 260,000 clones, about 91% of them seen only once. Source material: PBMCs or T cells enriched from blood (not recorded which). This TCR was sampled from a woman aged 35 to 49 with acute COVID-19. The chain has TRBV2 and TRBJ2-2, with 11 bases fitting TRBD2. The CDR3 loop reads CASSDTTSGTATGELFF. CDR3 sequence (DNA): TGTGCCAGCAGCGACACGACTAGCGGGACCGCTACCGGGGAGCTGTTTTTT.